This section outlines one TCR beta chain sequence together with its context. The antigen remains undetermined. The data were produced by immunoSEQ multiplex PCR, yet TCRdb's version contains in-frame clones alone and is incomplete. The table lists thousands of clones, roughly 70% of them singletons. The V segment lost 6 bases and the J segment 2 bases; nucleotides outside the gene matches: 6. This CDR3 comprises 15 residues. The germline gives CDR1 SGHAT, CDR2 FQDESV (reference sequence). The data belong to a study of cytotoxic CD8 clonotypes in ibrutinib-treated CLL. About the research overall: Among the patients, ten to eleven presented as relapsed/refractory and 15 as treatment-naive; 17 showed unmutated IGHV. Among responders, around 24 were partial and 2 complete; after median roughly 68 months, about 15 stayed remitted and some twelve progressed. Findings of the study overall: Sustained-remission and progressing patients' sampling times differed.

As input for TCR beta libraries, about 2.2 micrograms of genomic DNA came from cryopreserved PBMCs. The chain recombines TRBV11-1 with TRBJ2-1; 8 nucleotides align to TRBD2. The sequence came from a human donor with chronic lymphocytic leukemia. The sample consisted of PBMCs, taken before ibrutinib treatment. CDR3 bases: TGTGCCAGCAGAGGAACTAGCGGTACCTACAATGAGCAGTTCTTC. The encoded protein is CASRGTSGTYNEQFF. The whole variable domain, filled in from reference TRBV11-1 and TRBJ2-1, reads EAEVAQSPRYKITEKSQAVAFWCDPISGHATLYWYRQILGQGPELLVQFQDESVVDDSQLPKDRFSAERLKGVDSTLKIQPAELGDSAMYLCASRGTSGTYNEQFFGPGTRLTVL.